The T cell receptor beta chain described here comes from a study of T-cell memory formation after mild COVID-19. Study conclusions and caveats: Day 15 to 85 contracting clones showed balanced CD4/CD8; later expanders leaned CD4+.

Notes on this clonotype: Antigen: not known.

5'RACE primed from the constant segment yielded TCR alpha and TCR beta cDNA libraries bearing sample barcodes and UMIs. TCRdb reanalysed the 5' RACE reads using MiXCR and keeps one entry per CDR3 protein. Of about 55,000 distinct CDR3 sequences listed, 8% to 10% are singletons. Sequenced sample: PBMCs or a T cell subset sorted from them (not recorded which). The TCR originated in a young man who had mild COVID-19 (a few samples of this study predate the infection). Cell type and time point are not known.

CDR3 amino acids: CASSLAVGNTEAFF. The CDR3, as DNA: TGCGCCAGCAGCTTGGCCGTGGGGAACACTGAAGCTTTCTTT. The gene calls are TRBV5-1 and TRBJ1-1; D is unclear. Germline loops: CDR1 SGHRS, CDR2 YFSETQ. Trimming took 0 bases from V and 1 from J, leaving 7 bases between them. The CDR3 length is 14 residues.